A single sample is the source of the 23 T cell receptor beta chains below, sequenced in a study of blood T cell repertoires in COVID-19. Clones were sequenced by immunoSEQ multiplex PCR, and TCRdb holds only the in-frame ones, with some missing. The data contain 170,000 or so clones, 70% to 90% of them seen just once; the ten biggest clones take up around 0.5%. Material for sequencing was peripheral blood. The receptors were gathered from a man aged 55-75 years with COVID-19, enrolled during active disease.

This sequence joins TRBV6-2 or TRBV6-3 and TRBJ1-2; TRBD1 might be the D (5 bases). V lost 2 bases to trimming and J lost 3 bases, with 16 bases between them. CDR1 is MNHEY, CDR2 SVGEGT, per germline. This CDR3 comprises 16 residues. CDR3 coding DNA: TGTGCCAGCAGTTACGGAGGGACGGCCCTGGACTATGGCTACACCTTC. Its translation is CASSYGGTALDYGYTF.

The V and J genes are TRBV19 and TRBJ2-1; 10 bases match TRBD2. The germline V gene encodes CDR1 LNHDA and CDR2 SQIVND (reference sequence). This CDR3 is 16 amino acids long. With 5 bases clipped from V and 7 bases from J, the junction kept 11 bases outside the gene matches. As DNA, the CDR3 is TGTGCCAGTAGTCCCAGCGACCTAGCGGGAGATAATGAGCAGTTCTTC. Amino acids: CASSPSDLAGDNEQFF.

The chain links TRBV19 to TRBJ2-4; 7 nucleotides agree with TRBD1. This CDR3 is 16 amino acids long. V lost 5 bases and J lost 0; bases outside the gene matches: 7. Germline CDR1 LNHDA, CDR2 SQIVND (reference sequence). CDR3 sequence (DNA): TGTGCCAGTAGTGGGACAGATTTCATAGCCAAAAACATTCAGTACTTC. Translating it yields CASSGTDFIAKNIQYF. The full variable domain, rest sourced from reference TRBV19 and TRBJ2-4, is DGGITQSPKYLFRKEGQNVTLSCEQNLNHDAMYWYRQDPGQGLRLIYYSQIVNDFQKGDIAEGYSVSREKKESFPLTVTSAQKNPTAFYLCASSGTDFIAKNIQYFGAGTRLSVL.

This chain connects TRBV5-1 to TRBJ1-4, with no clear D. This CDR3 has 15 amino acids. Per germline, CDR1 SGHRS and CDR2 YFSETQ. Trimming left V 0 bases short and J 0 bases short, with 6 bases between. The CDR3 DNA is TGCGCCAGCAGCTTGGGTTCCGCAACTAATGAAAAACTGTTTTTT. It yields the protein CASSLGSATNEKLFF.

CDR3 loop: CASSLLFRSGGRETQYF. In nucleotides, the CDR3 is TGTGCCAGCAGCTTGTTATTCAGGTCAGGGGGCCGGGAGACCCAGTACTTC. This chain uses TRBV5-5 with TRBJ2-5; 8 bases map to TRBD1. Germline values: CDR1 SGHKS, CDR2 YYEKEE (reference sequence). This CDR3 contains 17 residues. V gave up 1 base and J gave up 5 bases; unmatched junction bases: 13. The full variable domain, completed using reference TRBV5-5 and TRBJ2-5, is DAGVTQSPTHLIKTRGQQVTLRCSPISGHKSVSWYQQVLGQGPQFIFQYYEKEERGRGNFPDRFSARQFPNYSSELNVNALLLGDSALYLCASSLLFRSGGRETQYFGPGTRLLVL.

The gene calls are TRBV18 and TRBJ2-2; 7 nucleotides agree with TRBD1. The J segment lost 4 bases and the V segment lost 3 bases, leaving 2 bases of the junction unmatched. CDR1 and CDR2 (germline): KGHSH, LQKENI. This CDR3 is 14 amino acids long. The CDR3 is CASSPSGGTGELFF. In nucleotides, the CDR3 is TGTGCCAGCTCACCGTCAGGGGGCACCGGGGAGCTGTTTTTT.

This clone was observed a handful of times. The CDR3 DNA sequence: TGCGCCAGCAGCAAAGGGACAGCGAATACATACGAGCAGTACTTC. Translated: CASSKGTANTYEQYF. V and J are TRBV5-1 and TRBJ2-7; 7 positions match TRBD1. Germline CDR1 reads SGHRS; CDR2 reads YFSETQ. The length of the CDR3 is 15 residues. The V gene end was trimmed by 4 bases and the J gene end by 4 bases; junction bases not matched to a gene: 11.

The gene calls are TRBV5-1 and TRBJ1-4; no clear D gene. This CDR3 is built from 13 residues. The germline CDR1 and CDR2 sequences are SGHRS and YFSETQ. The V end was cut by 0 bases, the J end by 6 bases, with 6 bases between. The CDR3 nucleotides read TGCGCCAGCAGCTTGGTCCCCGATGAAAAACTGTTTTTT. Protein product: CASSLVPDEKLFF.

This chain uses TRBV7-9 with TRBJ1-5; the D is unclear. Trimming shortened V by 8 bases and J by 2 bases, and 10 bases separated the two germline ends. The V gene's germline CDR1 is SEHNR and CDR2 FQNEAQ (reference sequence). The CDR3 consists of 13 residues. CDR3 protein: CASRGMGNQPQHF. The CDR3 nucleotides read TGTGCCAGCCGAGGGATGGGCAATCAGCCCCAGCATTTT.

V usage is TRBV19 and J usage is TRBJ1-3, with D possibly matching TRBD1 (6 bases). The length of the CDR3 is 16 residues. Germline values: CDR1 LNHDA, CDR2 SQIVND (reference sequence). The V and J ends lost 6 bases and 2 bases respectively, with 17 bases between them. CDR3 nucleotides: TGTGCCAGTAGATCGTCAGGGGAAACGACTGGAAACACCATATATTTT. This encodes CASRSSGETTGNTIYF.

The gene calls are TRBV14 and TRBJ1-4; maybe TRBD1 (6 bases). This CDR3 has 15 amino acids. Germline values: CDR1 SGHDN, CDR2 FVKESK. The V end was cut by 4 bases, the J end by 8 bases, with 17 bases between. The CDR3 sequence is CASSLQGFGAEKLFF. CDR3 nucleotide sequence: TGTGCCAGCAGCCTACAGGGTTTTGGGGCGGAAAAACTGTTTTTT.

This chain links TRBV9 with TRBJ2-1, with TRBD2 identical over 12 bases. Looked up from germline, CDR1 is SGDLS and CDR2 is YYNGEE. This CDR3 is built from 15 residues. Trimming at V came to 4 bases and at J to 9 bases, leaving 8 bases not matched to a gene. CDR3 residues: CASSSLAGGQAEQFF. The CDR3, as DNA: TGTGCCAGCAGCTCACTAGCGGGGGGTCAGGCTGAGCAGTTCTTC.

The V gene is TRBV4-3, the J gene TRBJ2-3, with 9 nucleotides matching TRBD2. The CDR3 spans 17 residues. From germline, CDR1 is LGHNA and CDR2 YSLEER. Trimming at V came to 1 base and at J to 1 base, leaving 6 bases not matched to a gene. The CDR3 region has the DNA TGCGCCAGCAGCCAAGTCCGCGCTAGCGGGGGCACAGATACGCAGTATTTT. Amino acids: CASSQVRASGGTDTQYF.

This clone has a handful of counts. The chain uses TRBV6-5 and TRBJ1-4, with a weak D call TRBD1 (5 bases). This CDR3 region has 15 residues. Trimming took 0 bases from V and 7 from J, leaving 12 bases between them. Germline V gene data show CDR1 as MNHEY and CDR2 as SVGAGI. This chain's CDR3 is CASSYSNGDSEKLFF. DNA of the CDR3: TGTGCCAGCAGTTACTCGAACGGAGACAGTGAAAAACTGTTTTTT.

The CDR3 sequence is CASRTGGHSNQPQHF. In nucleotides, the CDR3 is TGTGCCAGCAGGACGGGGGGGCATAGCAATCAGCCCCAGCATTTT. The genes are TRBV27 and TRBJ1-5; D might be TRBD1 (6 bases). The V end lost 6 bases, the J end lost 0 bases, and 12 bases lay between the germline ends. Germline CDR1 MNHEY, CDR2 SMNVEV (reference sequence). The CDR3 runs 15 residues.

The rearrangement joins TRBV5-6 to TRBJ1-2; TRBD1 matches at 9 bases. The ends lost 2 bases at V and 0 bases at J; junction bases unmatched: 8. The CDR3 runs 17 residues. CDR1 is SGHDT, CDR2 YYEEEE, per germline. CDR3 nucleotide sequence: TGTGCCAGCAGCTTACCCGGGACAGGGAAGTCTAACTATGGCTACACCTTC. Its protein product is CASSLPGTGKSNYGYTF. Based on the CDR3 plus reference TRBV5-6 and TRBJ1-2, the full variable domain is DAGVTQSPTHLIKTRGQQVTLRCSPKSGHDTVSWYQQALGQGPQFIFQYYEEEERQRGNFPDRFSGHQFPNYSSELNVNALLLGDSALYLCASSLPGTGKSNYGYTFGSGTRLTVV.

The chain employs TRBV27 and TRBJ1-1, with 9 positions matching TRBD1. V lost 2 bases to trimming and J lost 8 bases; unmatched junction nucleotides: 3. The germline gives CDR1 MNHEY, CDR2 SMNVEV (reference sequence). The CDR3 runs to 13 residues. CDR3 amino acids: CASSLPGTGEAFF. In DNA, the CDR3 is TGTGCCAGCAGTTTACCCGGGACAGGGGAAGCTTTCTTT.

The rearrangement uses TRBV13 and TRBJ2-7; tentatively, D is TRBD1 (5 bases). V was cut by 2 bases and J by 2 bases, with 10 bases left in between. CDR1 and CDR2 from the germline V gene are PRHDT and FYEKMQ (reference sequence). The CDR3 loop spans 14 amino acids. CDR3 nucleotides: TGTGCCAGCAGCTTATCCGGACATCCCTACGAGCAGTACTTC. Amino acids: CASSLSGHPYEQYF. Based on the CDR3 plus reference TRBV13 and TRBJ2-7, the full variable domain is AAGVIQSPRHLIKEKRETATLKCYPIPRHDTVYWYQQGPGQDPQFLISFYEKMQSDKGSIPDRFSAQQFSDYHSELNMSSLELGDSALYFCASSLSGHPYEQYFGPGTRLTVT.

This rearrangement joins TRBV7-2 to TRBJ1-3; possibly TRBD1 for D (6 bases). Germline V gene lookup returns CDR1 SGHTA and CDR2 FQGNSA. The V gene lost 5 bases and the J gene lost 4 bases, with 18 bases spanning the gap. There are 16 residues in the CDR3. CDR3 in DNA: TGTGCCAGCAGCCCCCGAGGGGGATCAACCGGAAACACCATATATTTT. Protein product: CASSPRGGSTGNTIYF.

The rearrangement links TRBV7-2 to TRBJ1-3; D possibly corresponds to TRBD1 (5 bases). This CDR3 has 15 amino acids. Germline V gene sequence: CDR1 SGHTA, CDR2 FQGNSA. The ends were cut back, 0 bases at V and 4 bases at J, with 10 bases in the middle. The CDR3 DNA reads TGTGCCAGCAGCTTAGCGTCAGGGTCCGGAAACACCATATATTTT. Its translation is CASSLASGSGNTIYF. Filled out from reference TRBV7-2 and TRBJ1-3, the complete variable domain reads GAGVSQSPSNKVTEKGKDVELRCDPISGHTALYWYRQSLGQGLEFLIYFQGNSAPDKSGLPSDRFSAERTGGSVSTLTIQRTQQEDSAVYLCASSLASGSGNTIYFGEGSWLTVV.

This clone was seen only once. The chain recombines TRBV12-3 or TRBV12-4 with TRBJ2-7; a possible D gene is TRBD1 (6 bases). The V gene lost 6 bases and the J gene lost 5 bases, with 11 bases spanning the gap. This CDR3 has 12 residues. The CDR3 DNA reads TGTGCCAGCAGCTTACAGGGCCACGAGCAGTACTTC. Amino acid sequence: CASSLQGHEQYF.

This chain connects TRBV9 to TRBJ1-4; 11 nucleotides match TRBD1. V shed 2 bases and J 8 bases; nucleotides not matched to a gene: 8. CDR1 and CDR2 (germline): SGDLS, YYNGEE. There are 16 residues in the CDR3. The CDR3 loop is CASSVGGQGAWEKLFF. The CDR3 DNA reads TGTGCCAGCAGCGTCGGTGGACAGGGGGCTTGGGAAAAACTGTTTTTT.

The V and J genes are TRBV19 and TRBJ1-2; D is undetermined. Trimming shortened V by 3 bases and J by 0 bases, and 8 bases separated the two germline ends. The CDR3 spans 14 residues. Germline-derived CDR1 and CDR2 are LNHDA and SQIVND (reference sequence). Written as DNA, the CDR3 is TGTGCCAGTAGTATTGTGCAGGCTAACTATGGCTACACCTTC. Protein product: CASSIVQANYGYTF. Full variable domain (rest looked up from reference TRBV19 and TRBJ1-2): DGGITQSPKYLFRKEGQNVTLSCEQNLNHDAMYWYRQDPGQGLRLIYYSQIVNDFQKGDIAEGYSVSREKKESFPLTVTSAQKNPTAFYLCASSIVQANYGYTFGSGTRLTVV.